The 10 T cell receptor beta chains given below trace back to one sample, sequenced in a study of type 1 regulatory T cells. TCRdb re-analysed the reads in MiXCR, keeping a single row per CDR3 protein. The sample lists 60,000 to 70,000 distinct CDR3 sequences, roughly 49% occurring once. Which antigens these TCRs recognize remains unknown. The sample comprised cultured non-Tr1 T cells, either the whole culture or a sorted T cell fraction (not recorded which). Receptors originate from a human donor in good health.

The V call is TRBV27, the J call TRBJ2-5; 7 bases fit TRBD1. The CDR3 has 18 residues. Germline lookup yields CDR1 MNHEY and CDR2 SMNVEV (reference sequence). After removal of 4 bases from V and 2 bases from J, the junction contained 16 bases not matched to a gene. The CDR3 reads CASSSYALGTDQQETQYF. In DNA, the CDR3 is TGTGCCAGCAGTTCCTACGCCTTAGGGACAGACCAGCAAGAGACCCAGTACTTC.

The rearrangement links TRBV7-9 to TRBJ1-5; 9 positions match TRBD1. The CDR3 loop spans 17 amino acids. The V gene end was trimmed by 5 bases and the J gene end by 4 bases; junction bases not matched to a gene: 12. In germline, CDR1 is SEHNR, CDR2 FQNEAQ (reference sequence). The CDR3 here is CASSPILTGGSNQPQHF. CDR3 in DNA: TGTGCCAGCAGCCCAATATTGACAGGGGGAAGTAATCAGCCCCAGCATTTT.

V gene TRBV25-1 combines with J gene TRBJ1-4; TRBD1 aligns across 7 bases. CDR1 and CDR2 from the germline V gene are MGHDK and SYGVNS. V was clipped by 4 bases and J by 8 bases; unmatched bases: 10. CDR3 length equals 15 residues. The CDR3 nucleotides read TGTGCCAGCAGTGCCACAGACAGGGCGGCCGAAAAACTGTTTTTT. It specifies CASSATDRAAEKLFF.

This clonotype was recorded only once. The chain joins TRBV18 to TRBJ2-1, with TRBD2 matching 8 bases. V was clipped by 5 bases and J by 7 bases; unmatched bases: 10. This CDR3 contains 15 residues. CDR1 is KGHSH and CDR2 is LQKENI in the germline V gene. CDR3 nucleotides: TGTGCCAGCTCATCCTTAGCGGGGTCCCATAATGAGCAGTTCTTC. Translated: CASSSLAGSHNEQFF.

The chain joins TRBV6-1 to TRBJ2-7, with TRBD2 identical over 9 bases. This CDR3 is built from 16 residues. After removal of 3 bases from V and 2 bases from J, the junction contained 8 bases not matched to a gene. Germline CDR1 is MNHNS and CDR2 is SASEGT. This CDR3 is CASSDPRLAATYEQYF. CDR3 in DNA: TGTGCCAGCAGTGATCCACGACTAGCGGCGACCTACGAGCAGTACTTC.

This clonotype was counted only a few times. The CDR3 sequence is CASSPQFLGTTIVGYTF. As DNA, the CDR3 is TGTGCCAGCAGCCCCCAATTCTTAGGAACCACTATAGTTGGCTACACCTTC. The chain employs TRBV28 and TRBJ1-2; no reliable D call. This CDR3 contains 17 residues. Between the trimmed V and J ends, which lost 6 bases and 7 bases, there was a span of 27 bases. CDR1 is MDHEN, CDR2 SYDVKM, per germline.

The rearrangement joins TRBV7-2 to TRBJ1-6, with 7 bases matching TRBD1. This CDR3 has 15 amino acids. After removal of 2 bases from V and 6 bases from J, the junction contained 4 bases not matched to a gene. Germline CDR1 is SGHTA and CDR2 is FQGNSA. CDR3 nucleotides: TGTGCCAGCAGCTTACACCGGGACAGTAATTCACCCCTCCACTTT. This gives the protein CASSLHRDSNSPLHF.

CDR3 coding DNA: TGTGCCAGCAGCTTGGTAGCGCAGCGGGGCTACACCTTC. The encoded protein is CASSLVAQRGYTF. The rearrangement uses TRBV5-6 and TRBJ1-2; no reliable D call. There are 13 residues in the CDR3. The V end lost 0 bases, the J end lost 8 bases, and 11 bases lay between the germline ends. CDR1 SGHDT and CDR2 YYEEEE come from the germline V gene.

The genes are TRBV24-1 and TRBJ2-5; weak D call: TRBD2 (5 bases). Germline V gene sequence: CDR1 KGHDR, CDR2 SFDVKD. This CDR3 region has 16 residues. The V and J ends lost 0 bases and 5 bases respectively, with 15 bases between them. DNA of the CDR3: TGTGCCACCAGTGATTTGAGCGCAGGAGGCGGGGAGACCCAGTACTTC. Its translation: CATSDLSAGGGETQYF.

The CDR3 spells CASSSTSGGSTDTQYF. The CDR3 DNA follows: TGCGCCAGCAGCTCCACTAGCGGGGGGAGCACAGATACGCAGTATTTT. The genes are TRBV5-1 and TRBJ2-3; 12 bases align to TRBD2. Germline values: CDR1 SGHRS, CDR2 YFSETQ. J was trimmed by 0 bases and V by 3 bases; bases with no gene match: 2. The CDR3 contains 16 residues.